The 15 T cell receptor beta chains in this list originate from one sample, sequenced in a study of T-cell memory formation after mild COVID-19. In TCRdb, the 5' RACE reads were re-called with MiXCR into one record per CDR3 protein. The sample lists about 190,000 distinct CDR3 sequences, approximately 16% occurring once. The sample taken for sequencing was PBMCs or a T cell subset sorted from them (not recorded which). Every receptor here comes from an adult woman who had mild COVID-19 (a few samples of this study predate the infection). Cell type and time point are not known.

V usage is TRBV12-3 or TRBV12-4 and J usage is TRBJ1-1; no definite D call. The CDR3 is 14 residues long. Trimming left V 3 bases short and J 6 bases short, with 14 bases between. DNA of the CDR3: TGTGCCAGCAGTTTCGGCAGAAGAAGCGCTGAAGCTTTCTTT. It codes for CASSFGRRSAEAFF.

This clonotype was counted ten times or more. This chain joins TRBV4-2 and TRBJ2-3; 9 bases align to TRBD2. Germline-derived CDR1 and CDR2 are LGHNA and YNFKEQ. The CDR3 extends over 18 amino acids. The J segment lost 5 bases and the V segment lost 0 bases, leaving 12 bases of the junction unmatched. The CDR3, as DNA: TGTGCCAGCAGCCAAGATCTTGCGGGGGGGGCCCGTGAAGATACGCAGTATTTT. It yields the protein CASSQDLAGGAREDTQYF.

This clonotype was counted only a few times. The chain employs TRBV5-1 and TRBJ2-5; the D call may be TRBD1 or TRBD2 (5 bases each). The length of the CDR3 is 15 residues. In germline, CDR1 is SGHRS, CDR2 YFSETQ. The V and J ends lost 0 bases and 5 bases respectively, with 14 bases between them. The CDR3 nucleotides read TGCGCCAGCAGCTTGGACGGGAAAGGGGCGGAGACCCAGTACTTC. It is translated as CASSLDGKGAETQYF. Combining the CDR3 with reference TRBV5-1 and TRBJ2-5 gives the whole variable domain KAGVTQTPRYLIKTRGQQVTLSCSPISGHRSVSWYQQTPGQGLQFLFEYFSETQRNKGNFPGRFSGRQFSNSRSEMNVSTLELGDSALYLCASSLDGKGAETQYFGPGTRLLVL.

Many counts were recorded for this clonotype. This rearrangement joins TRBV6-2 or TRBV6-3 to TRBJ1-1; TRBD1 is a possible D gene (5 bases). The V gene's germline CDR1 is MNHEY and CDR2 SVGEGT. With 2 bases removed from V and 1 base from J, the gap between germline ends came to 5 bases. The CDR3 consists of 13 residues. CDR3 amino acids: CASSYGQNTEAFF. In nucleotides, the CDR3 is TGTGCCAGCAGTTACGGACAGAACACTGAAGCTTTCTTT.

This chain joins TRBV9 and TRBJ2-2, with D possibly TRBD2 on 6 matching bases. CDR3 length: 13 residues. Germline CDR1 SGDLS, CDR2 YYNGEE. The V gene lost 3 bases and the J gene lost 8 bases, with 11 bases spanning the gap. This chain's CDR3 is CASSDRSGGELFF. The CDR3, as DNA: TGTGCCAGCAGCGATAGGAGCGGGGGGGAGCTGTTTTTT.

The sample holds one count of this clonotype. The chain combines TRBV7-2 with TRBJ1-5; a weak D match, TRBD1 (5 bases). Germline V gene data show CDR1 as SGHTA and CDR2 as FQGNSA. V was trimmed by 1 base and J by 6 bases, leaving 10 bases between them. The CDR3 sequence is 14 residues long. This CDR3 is CASSLGSGGQPQHF. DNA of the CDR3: TGTGCCAGCAGCTTAGGGTCTGGGGGTCAGCCCCAGCATTTT. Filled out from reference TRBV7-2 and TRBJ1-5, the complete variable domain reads GAGVSQSPSNKVTEKGKDVELRCDPISGHTALYWYRQSLGQGLEFLIYFQGNSAPDKSGLPSDRFSAERTGGSVSTLTIQRTQQEDSAVYLCASSLGSGGQPQHFGDGTRLSIL.

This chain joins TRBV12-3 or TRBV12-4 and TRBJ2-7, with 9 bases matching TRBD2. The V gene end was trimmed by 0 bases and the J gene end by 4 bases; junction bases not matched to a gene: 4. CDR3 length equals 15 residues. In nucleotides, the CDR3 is TGTGCCAGCAGTTTAGCCGGGACTAGCCATTACGAGCAGTACTTC. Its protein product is CASSLAGTSHYEQYF.

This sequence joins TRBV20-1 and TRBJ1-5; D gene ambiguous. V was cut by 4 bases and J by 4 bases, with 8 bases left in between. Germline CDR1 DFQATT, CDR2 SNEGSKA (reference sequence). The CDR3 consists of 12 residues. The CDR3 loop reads CSATHSNQPQHF. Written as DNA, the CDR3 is TGCAGTGCTACCCATTCAAATCAGCCCCAGCATTTT.

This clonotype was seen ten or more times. The DNA of the CDR3 is TGTGCCACCAGCGAACAGGGAAATGAGCAGTTCTTC. As protein: CATSEQGNEQFF. V usage is TRBV15 and J usage is TRBJ2-1; perhaps TRBD1 as D (6 bases). V was pared by 5 bases and J by 7 bases, with 9 bases between. Germline CDR1 reads LNHNV; CDR2 reads YYDKDF (reference sequence). CDR3 length: 12 amino acids.

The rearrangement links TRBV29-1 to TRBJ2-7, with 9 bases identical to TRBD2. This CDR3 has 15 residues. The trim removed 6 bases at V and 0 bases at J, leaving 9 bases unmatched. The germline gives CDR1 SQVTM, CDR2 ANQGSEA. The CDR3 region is CSVRGTSSHSYEQYF. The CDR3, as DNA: TGCAGCGTACGGGGGACTAGCTCCCACTCCTACGAGCAGTACTTC.

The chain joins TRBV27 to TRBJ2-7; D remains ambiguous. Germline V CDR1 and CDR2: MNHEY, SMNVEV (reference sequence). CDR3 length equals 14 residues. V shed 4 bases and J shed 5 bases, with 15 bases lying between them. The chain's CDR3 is CASSSKPVGHEQYF. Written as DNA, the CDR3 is TGTGCCAGCAGTTCCAAACCAGTCGGGCACGAGCAGTACTTC.

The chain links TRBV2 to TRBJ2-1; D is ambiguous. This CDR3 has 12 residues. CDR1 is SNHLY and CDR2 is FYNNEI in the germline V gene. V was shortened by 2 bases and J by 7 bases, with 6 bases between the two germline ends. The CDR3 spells CASSEIVNEQFF. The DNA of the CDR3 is TGTGCCAGCAGTGAAATAGTAAATGAGCAGTTCTTC.

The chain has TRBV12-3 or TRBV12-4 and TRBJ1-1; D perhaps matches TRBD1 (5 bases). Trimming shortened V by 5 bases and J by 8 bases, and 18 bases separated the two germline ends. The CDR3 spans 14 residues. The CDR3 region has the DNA TGTGCCAGCAGTCCGGGTGGGGGTAGATTGGAAGCTTTCTTT. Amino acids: CASSPGGGRLEAFF.

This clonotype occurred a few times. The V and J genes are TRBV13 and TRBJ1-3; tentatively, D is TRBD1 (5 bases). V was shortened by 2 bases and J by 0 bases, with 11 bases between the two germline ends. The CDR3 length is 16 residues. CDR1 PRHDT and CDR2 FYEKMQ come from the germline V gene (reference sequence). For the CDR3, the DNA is TGTGCCAGCAGCTTACCCCAGGGTAGCTCTGGAAACACCATATATTTT. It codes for CASSLPQGSSGNTIYF.

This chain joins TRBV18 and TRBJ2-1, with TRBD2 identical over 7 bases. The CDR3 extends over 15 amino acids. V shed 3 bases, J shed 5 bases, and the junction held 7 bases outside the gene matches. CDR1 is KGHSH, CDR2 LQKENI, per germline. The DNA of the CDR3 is TGTGCCAGCTCACCCAGCGGGAAGAAGAACAATGAGCAGTTCTTC. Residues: CASSPSGKKNNEQFF. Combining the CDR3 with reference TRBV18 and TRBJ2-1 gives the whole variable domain NAGVMQNPRHLVRRRGQEARLRCSPMKGHSHVYWYRQLPEEGLKFMVYLQKENIIDESGMPKERFSAEFPKEGPSILRIQQVVRGDSAAYFCASSPSGKKNNEQFFGPGTRLTVL.